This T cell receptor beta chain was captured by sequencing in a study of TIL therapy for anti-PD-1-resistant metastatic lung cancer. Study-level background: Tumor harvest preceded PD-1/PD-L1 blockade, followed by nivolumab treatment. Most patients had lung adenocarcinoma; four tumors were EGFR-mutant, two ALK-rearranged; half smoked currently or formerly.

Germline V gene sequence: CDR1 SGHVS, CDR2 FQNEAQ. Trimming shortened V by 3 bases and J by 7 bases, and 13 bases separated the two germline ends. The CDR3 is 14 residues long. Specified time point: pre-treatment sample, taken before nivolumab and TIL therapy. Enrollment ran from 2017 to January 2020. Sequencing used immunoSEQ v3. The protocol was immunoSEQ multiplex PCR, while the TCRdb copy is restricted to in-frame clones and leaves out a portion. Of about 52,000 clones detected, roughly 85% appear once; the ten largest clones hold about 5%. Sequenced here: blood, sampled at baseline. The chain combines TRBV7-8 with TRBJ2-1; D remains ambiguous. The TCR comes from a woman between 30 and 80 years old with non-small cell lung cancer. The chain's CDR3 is CASSFLKFRNEQFF. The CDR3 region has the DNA TGTGCCAGCAGCTTTCTGAAATTCAGGAATGAGCAGTTCTTC.